The 24 T cell receptor beta chains in this list originate from one sample, sequenced in a study of cytomegalovirus exposure and HLA in healthy donors. PCR used 60 Vbeta primers and 13 Jbeta primers. Method: immunoSEQ multiplex PCR; TCRdb's copy keeps in-frame clones and lacks some. There are more than 100,000 clones in the sample; more than 70% occur only once, and 0.2% to 0.3% lies in the top ten. Input material: PBMCs. These receptors originate from a man aged 50-59 years in good health and CMV-seronegative.

Only a few counts were recorded for this clone. V and J are TRBV27 and TRBJ2-2; no clear D. This CDR3 region has 11 residues. Germline lookup yields CDR1 MNHEY and CDR2 SMNVEV (reference sequence). Trimming removed 7 bases at V and 7 bases at J, with 7 bases between. The DNA of the CDR3 is TGTGCCAGCACCTACGGCGGGGAGCTGTTTTTT. This encodes CASTYGGELFF.

This chain uses TRBV14 with TRBJ2-5; 8 nucleotides agree with TRBD2. The CDR3 is made up of 13 amino acids. From germline, CDR1 is SGHDN and CDR2 FVKESK. With 3 bases clipped from V and 4 bases from J, the junction kept 1 base outside the gene matches. The CDR3 here is CASSHAGGETQYF. The CDR3 coding sequence is TGTGCCAGCAGCCACGCGGGAGGAGAGACCCAGTACTTC.

V gene TRBV6-1 combines with J gene TRBJ2-7; D is possibly TRBD2 (6 bases). From germline, CDR1 is MNHNS and CDR2 SASEGT. The CDR3 extends over 16 amino acids. Trimming took 1 base from V and 0 from J, leaving 13 bases between them. The CDR3 sequence: CASSEVGLPRSYEQYF. In DNA form, the CDR3 reads TGTGCCAGCAGTGAAGTTGGACTACCTCGCTCCTACGAGCAGTACTTC.

A few counts support this clone. The rearrangement links TRBV29-1 to TRBJ2-1, with TRBD1 matching 7 bases. Germline V gene data show CDR1 as SQVTM and CDR2 as ANQGSEA. This CDR3 contains 12 residues. After removal of 5 bases from V and 4 bases from J, the junction contained 2 bases not matched to a gene. The CDR3 loop is CSVTGVYNEQFF. CDR3 nucleotides: TGCAGCGTTACAGGGGTATACAATGAGCAGTTCTTC.

Here the CDR3 reads CASSISLGLSNEQFF. The DNA of the CDR3 is TGTGCCAGTAGTATCTCTTTGGGACTCTCCAATGAGCAGTTCTTC. The chain is built from TRBV19 and TRBJ2-1, with a possible D match to TRBD2 (6 bases). V gave up 3 bases and J gave up 6 bases, with 15 bases separating them. CDR3 length: 15 amino acids. Germline CDR1 LNHDA, CDR2 SQIVND (reference sequence). The whole variable domain, filled in from reference TRBV19 and TRBJ2-1, reads DGGITQSPKYLFRKEGQNVTLSCEQNLNHDAMYWYRQDPGQGLRLIYYSQIVNDFQKGDIAEGYSVSREKKESFPLTVTSAQKNPTAFYLCASSISLGLSNEQFFGPGTRLTVL.

The chain recombines TRBV6-1 with TRBJ1-5; D is unclear. From germline, CDR1 is MNHNS and CDR2 SASEGT. The CDR3 totals 15 residues. Trimming stripped 1 base from V and 3 bases from J, with 10 bases between. The CDR3 coding sequence is TGTGCCAGCAGTGAAGTAGAGGGAGTCAATCAGCCCCAGCATTTT. Translation gives CASSEVEGVNQPQHF.

The chain couples TRBV7-3 to TRBJ2-7; 11 nucleotides agree with TRBD2. This CDR3 is 15 amino acids long. From germline, CDR1 is SGHTA and CDR2 FQGTGA. V dropped 5 bases and J dropped 1; count of bases not matched to a gene: 4. CDR3 loop: CASSTGTSGSYEQYF. The CDR3 nucleotides are TGTGCCAGCAGCACCGGGACTAGCGGATCCTACGAGCAGTACTTC.

The genes are TRBV7-9 and TRBJ1-6, with 8 bases fitting TRBD1. The CDR3 length is 15 residues. Germline V gene data show CDR1 as SEHNR and CDR2 as FQNEAQ (reference sequence). Trimming at V came to 4 bases and at J to 10 bases, leaving 9 bases not matched to a gene. The CDR3 reads CASSSGGTGYSPLHF. The CDR3 bases are TGTGCCAGCAGCTCCGGAGGGACAGGCTACTCACCCCTCCACTTT.

The gene calls are TRBV7-2 and TRBJ2-1, with D uncertain. The CDR3 runs to 17 residues. The germline V gene encodes CDR1 SGHTA and CDR2 FQGNSA. V lost 1 base to trimming and J lost 0 bases, with 13 bases between them. The CDR3, as DNA: TGTGCCAGCAGCTTAGAGATCCGGGTAAGCTCCTACAATGAGCAGTTCTTC. Translated, it gives CASSLEIRVSSYNEQFF.

The J gene is TRBJ2-6, the V gene TRBV7-2; 11 nucleotides agree with TRBD1. The trim removed 5 bases at V and 2 bases at J, leaving 8 bases unmatched. Per the germline V gene, CDR1 is SGHTA and CDR2 is FQGNSA. The CDR3 loop spans 18 amino acids. The CDR3 loop reads CASSPRTGGAAGANVLTF. Here the CDR3 DNA reads TGTGCCAGCAGCCCTAGGACAGGGGGCGCCGCTGGGGCCAACGTCCTGACTTTC.

The chain links TRBV7-2 to TRBJ1-2, with 7 bases identical to TRBD1. Trimming at V came to 5 bases and at J to 4 bases, leaving 4 bases not matched to a gene. The CDR3 consists of 13 residues. Per germline, CDR1 SGHTA and CDR2 FQGNSA. CDR3 sequence reads: CASSQGGGYGYTF. CDR3 coding DNA: TGTGCCAGCAGCCAAGGGGGCGGCTATGGCTACACCTTC.

The chain recombines TRBV10-3 with TRBJ2-1; 7 bases are shared with TRBD2. Trimming at V came to 6 bases and at J to 2 bases, leaving 7 bases not matched to a gene. The CDR3 covers 15 residues. Germline loops: CDR1 ENHRY, CDR2 SYGVKD. The CDR3: CAIRDVAGAYNEQFF. The CDR3 DNA sequence: TGTGCCATCAGGGACGTAGCGGGTGCCTACAATGAGCAGTTCTTC.

This clone occurred a few times. The V call is TRBV19, the J call TRBJ2-1; possibly TRBD1 for D (6 bases). The germline V gene has CDR1 LNHDA and CDR2 SQIVND (reference sequence). Trimming cost V 5 bases and J 10 bases, with 18 bases left between them. This CDR3 spans 14 amino acids. The CDR3 protein is CASSQGPFQQEQFF. In nucleotides, the CDR3 is TGTGCCAGTAGTCAGGGGCCCTTTCAGCAGGAGCAGTTCTTC.

The chain uses TRBV13 and TRBJ2-5; D remains ambiguous. The V and J ends lost 0 bases and 1 base respectively, with 6 bases between them. The V gene's germline CDR1 is PRHDT and CDR2 FYEKMQ (reference sequence). CDR3 size: 14 residues. CDR3 residues: CASSLGRIQETQYF. CDR3 coding DNA: TGTGCCAGCAGCTTAGGGAGGATCCAAGAGACCCAGTACTTC.

This clone was picked up one time. The rearrangement joins TRBV13 to TRBJ2-1; TRBD2 matches 9 bases. Germline lookup yields CDR1 PRHDT and CDR2 FYEKMQ (reference sequence). CDR3 length: 17 amino acids. The junction had 11 bases not matched to a gene; V was cut back by 1 base and J by 7 bases. As DNA, the CDR3 is TGTGCCAGCAGCTTAGAGTTGGGCGGGGGGGCTAAGAATGAGCAGTTCTTC. Amino acids: CASSLELGGGAKNEQFF. The full variable domain, with the rest looked up from reference TRBV13 and TRBJ2-1, is AAGVIQSPRHLIKEKRETATLKCYPIPRHDTVYWYQQGPGQDPQFLISFYEKMQSDKGSIPDRFSAQQFSDYHSELNMSSLELGDSALYFCASSLELGGGAKNEQFFGPGTRLTVL.

This sequence joins TRBV5-4 and TRBJ2-2, with D perhaps TRBD2 (6 bases). Germline V gene data show CDR1 as SGHNT and CDR2 as YYREEE (reference sequence). V was trimmed by 4 bases and J by 1 base, leaving 11 bases between them. The CDR3 extends over 15 amino acids. CDR3 residues: CASSPTSLNTGELFF. In nucleotides, the CDR3 is TGTGCCAGCAGCCCAACTAGCCTGAACACCGGGGAGCTGTTTTTT.

V is TRBV11-2 and J is TRBJ1-1; D is ambiguous. Looked up from germline, CDR1 is SGHAT and CDR2 is FQNNGV. The CDR3 extends over 12 amino acids. CDR3 DNA sequence: TGTGCTACTAGAAGGGTGAACACTGAAGCTTTCTTT. It translates to CATRRVNTEAFF.

This chain's CDR3 is CASSRTGVLNQPQHF. CDR3 DNA: TGTGCCAGCAGCCGGACAGGGGTTCTTAATCAGCCCCAGCATTTT. The chain joins TRBV6-5 to TRBJ1-5; 9 bases match TRBD1. V shed 6 bases, J shed 4 bases, and the junction held 7 bases outside the gene matches. The CDR3 loop spans 15 amino acids. Germline values: CDR1 MNHEY, CDR2 SVGAGI.

This chain connects TRBV7-3 to TRBJ1-3, with D possibly matching TRBD1 (5 bases). V was shortened by 0 bases and J by 4 bases, with 7 bases between the two germline ends. The CDR3 extends over 14 amino acids. The V gene's germline CDR1 is SGHTA and CDR2 FQGTGA. The CDR3 DNA is TGTGCCAGCAGCTTAACAGGGGTGGGAAACACCATATATTTT. Translating gives CASSLTGVGNTIYF.

This clone was detected once. The chain is built from TRBV6-5 and TRBJ2-7; TRBD2 matches at 10 bases. Germline V CDR1 and CDR2: MNHEY, SVGAGI. The CDR3 extends over 15 amino acids. The junction had 6 bases not matched to a gene; V was cut back by 7 bases and J by 0 bases. CDR3 loop: CASNSSGGRSYEQYF. CDR3 nucleotide sequence: TGTGCCAGCAATTCTAGCGGGGGACGCTCCTACGAGCAGTACTTC.

The rearrangement links TRBV19 to TRBJ1-4, with D unclear. The germline V and J ends were trimmed by 5 bases and 7 bases, with 11 bases remaining between them. The CDR3 has 13 residues. CDR1 and CDR2 (germline): LNHDA, SQIVND (reference sequence). The CDR3 reads CASSDLAGEKLFF. In DNA form, the CDR3 reads TGTGCCAGTAGTGACTTGGCCGGTGAAAAACTGTTTTTT.

The J gene is TRBJ2-3, the V gene TRBV6-5, with D perhaps TRBD2 (6 bases). V lost 5 bases to trimming and J lost 4 bases, with 10 bases between them. Germline CDR1 and CDR2: MNHEY and SVGAGI. The CDR3 loop spans 13 amino acids. As DNA, the CDR3 is TGTGCCAGCAGTATGACGGGAGCAGATACGCAGTATTTT. It is translated as CASSMTGADTQYF.

This clone was detected only a few times. This chain links TRBV19 with TRBJ1-1, with a possible D match to TRBD1 (6 bases). V shed 7 bases and J shed 4 bases, with 16 bases lying between them. Germline V gives CDR1 LNHDA, CDR2 SQIVND (reference sequence). The CDR3 is made up of 14 amino acids. The CDR3 nucleotides are TGTGCCAGTACTGTGACAGGCGACGGCACTGAAGCTTTCTTT. Translating gives CASTVTGDGTEAFF.

For this clone: Germline is not matched at one junction end, which may reflect a read error. The chain has TRBV9 and TRBJ2-6, with D tentatively TRBD1 (8 bases). CDR3 length equals 16 residues. Germline loops: CDR1 SGDLS, CDR2 YYNGEE. CDR3 bases: TGTGCCAGCAGCGGGGGGGGACAGGCCGGGGCCAACGTCCTGCCTTTC. Translation gives CASSGGGQAGANVLPF.